The 15 T cell receptor beta chains reported below all come from one sample, sequenced in a study of Graves' ophthalmopathy and Graves' hyperthyroidism. Amplification from RNA transcripts yielded the TCR beta CDR3 regions. The first-round RT-PCR employed HTBI primers together with the Qiagen OneStep RT-PCR kit. A multiplex PCR was then performed as the second round. Each CDR3 protein gets one entry after TCRdb re-called the multiplex PCR reads with MiXCR. Here the sample spans around 520,000 distinct CDR3 sequences, under 45% being singletons. What was sequenced was peripheral blood or thyroid tissue (not recorded which). These receptor sequences come from an adult man with Graves' hyperthyroidism.

In this sample, this clonotype turned up a few times. The CDR3 reads CASIGKGSTEAFF. In DNA, the CDR3 is TGTGCCAGTATAGGGAAGGGGTCCACTGAAGCTTTCTTT. This chain joins TRBV19 and TRBJ1-1; D might be TRBD1 (5 bases). V was shortened by 7 bases and J by 4 bases, with 13 bases between the two germline ends. The CDR3 is made up of 13 amino acids. Germline assignment: CDR1 LNHDA and CDR2 SQIVND (reference sequence).

This clonotype is a singleton in its sample. One base away lies a much larger clone, so this may be a sequencing read error. The chain joins TRBV20-1 to TRBJ1-5, with unresolved D. The germline CDR1 and CDR2 sequences are DFQATT and SNEGSKA (reference sequence). The CDR3 sequence is 14 residues long. V lost 5 bases and J lost 4, with 15 bases in between. The CDR3 spells CSAPFPAGNQPQHF. CDR3 DNA sequence: TGCAGTGCTCCCTTTCCAGCCGGTAATCAGCCCCAGCATTTT.

This clonotype was seen ten or more times. V gene TRBV25-1 combines with J gene TRBJ1-2; D unresolved. Germline V gene lookup returns CDR1 MGHDK and CDR2 SYGVNS. Deletions cut 2 bases from V and 6 bases from J, with 16 bases between. The CDR3 has 15 amino acids. The CDR3: CASSEKLGSPHGYTF. In DNA, the CDR3 is TGTGCCAGCAGTGAAAAGTTGGGCAGCCCCCATGGCTACACCTTC.

This clonotype was observed a single time. This rearrangement joins TRBV9 to TRBJ2-2; no reliable D call. The ends were cut back, 5 bases at V and 6 bases at J, with 17 bases in the middle. Per the germline V gene, CDR1 is SGDLS and CDR2 is YYNGEE. CDR3 length: 15 residues. CDR3 coding DNA: TGTGCCAGCAGTTACTGGCGGACCAGAGCCGGGGAGCTGTTTTTT. Its protein is CASSYWRTRAGELFF.

The V call is TRBV29-1, the J call TRBJ1-6, with D perhaps TRBD1 (6 bases). V was shortened by 6 bases and J by 9 bases, with 15 bases between the two germline ends. The CDR3 runs 13 residues. Germline loops: CDR1 SQVTM, CDR2 ANQGSEA. The CDR3 loop is CSVDSAGSSPLHF. The CDR3 DNA reads TGCAGCGTGGACAGTGCTGGATCTTCACCCCTCCACTTT. The full variable domain, rest sourced from reference TRBV29-1 and TRBJ1-6, is SAVISQKPSRDICQRGTSLTIQCQVDSQVTMMFWYRQQPGQSLTLIATANQGSEATYESGFVIDKFPISRPNLTFSTLTVSNMSPEDSSIYLCSVDSAGSSPLHFGNGTRLTVT.

This clonotype was found a few times. V is TRBV28 and J is TRBJ1-1; D gene uncertain. Trimming pared 5 bases from V and 5 bases from J, leaving 15 bases between. The CDR3 loop spans 14 amino acids. Germline lookup yields CDR1 MDHEN and CDR2 SYDVKM. The CDR3, as DNA: TGTGCCAGCAGTGACCCCGGGGTGTGGACTGAAGCTTTCTTT. Encoded protein: CASSDPGVWTEAFF.

The chain carries TRBV29-1 and TRBJ1-1; the D is unclear. The CDR3 consists of 12 residues. Germline CDR1 is SQVTM and CDR2 is ANQGSEA. The ends were cut back, 8 bases at V and 1 base at J, with 11 bases in the middle. The CDR3 sequence: CSSRVPNTEAFF. The CDR3 DNA is TGCAGCAGTCGGGTGCCGAACACTGAAGCTTTCTTT.

Note on this clonotype: A much larger clone lies one base from this, so it may be a read error. The rearrangement links TRBV7-9 to TRBJ1-6; 7 positions agree with TRBD1. V dropped 7 bases and J dropped 5; count of bases not matched to a gene: 11. The CDR3 has 16 residues. Germline V gene lookup returns CDR1 SEHNR and CDR2 FQNEAQ (reference sequence). Here the CDR3 reads CASNRSRDRNNSPLHF. The CDR3 DNA reads TGTGCCAGCAACCGCTCCCGGGACAGAAATAATTCACCCCTCCACTTT.

Concerning this clonotype itself: This may come from a read error, since a much larger clone is one base off. V gene TRBV10-3 combines with J gene TRBJ1-6; no clear D. Germline CDR1 ENHRY, CDR2 SYGVKD. CDR3 size: 15 residues. The CDR3 DNA reads TGTGCCAGCAGTCTTTCTAGGTCCTATAATCCACCCCTCCACTTT. Translating gives CASSLSRSYNPPLHF.

The chain uses TRBV2 and TRBJ1-6, with a weak D call TRBD1 (6 bases). The CDR3 has 14 amino acids. CDR1 is SNHLY, CDR2 FYNNEI, per germline. Trimming left V 7 bases short and J 6 bases short, with 13 bases between. The chain's CDR3 is CASIRQATNSPLHF. CDR3 nucleotide sequence: TGTGCCAGCATCCGACAGGCGACTAATTCACCCCTCCACTTT.

This clonotype has ten or more counts. The genes are TRBV12-3 or TRBV12-4 and TRBJ2-7; D gene unclear. There are 15 residues in the CDR3. The V gene lost 3 bases and the J gene lost 2 bases, with 14 bases spanning the gap. CDR3 sequence (DNA): TGTGCCAGCAGTTTGTTCGGCCGCCAGACCTACGAGCAGTACTTC. This codes for CASSLFGRQTYEQYF.

The chain carries TRBV2 and TRBJ2-5; TRBD1 is a possible D gene (5 bases). This CDR3 region has 11 residues. Germline V lookup: CDR1 SNHLY, CDR2 FYNNEI. V was clipped by 7 bases and J by 4 bases, with 7 bases between them. The CDR3 is CASKGRETQYF. CDR3 nucleotides: TGTGCCAGCAAGGGGCGAGAGACCCAGTACTTC. Supplemented by reference TRBV2 and TRBJ2-5, the full variable domain reads EPEVTQTPSHQVTQMGQEVILRCVPISNHLYFYWYRQILGQKVEFLVSFYNNEISEKSEIFDDQFSVERPDGSNFTLKIRSTKLEDSAMYFCASKGRETQYFGPGTRLLVL.

This clonotype was found many times. J is TRBJ1-6 and V is TRBV6-5; 7 nucleotides align to TRBD1. This CDR3 comprises 14 residues. Germline CDR1 and CDR2: MNHEY and SVGAGI. J gave up 10 bases and V 3 bases, and 6 bases lay outside the gene matches. For the CDR3, the DNA is TGTGCCAGCAGTTATGGCAGGGGGGGGTCACCCCTCCACTTT. Translating gives CASSYGRGGSPLHF.

V and J are TRBV29-1 and TRBJ1-2, with TRBD1 identical over 9 bases. Unmatched junction bases numbered 9, after V lost 5 bases and J lost 2 bases. This CDR3 has 15 residues. Germline CDR1 reads SQVTM; CDR2 reads ANQGSEA. As DNA, the CDR3 is TGCAGCGTTCTCGGGACAGGGAAGGCCAACTATGGCTACACCTTC. The encoded protein is CSVLGTGKANYGYTF.

A few counts support this clonotype. V gene TRBV29-1 combines with J gene TRBJ2-3, with 8 nucleotides matching TRBD2. The CDR3 loop spans 14 amino acids. CDR1 is SQVTM, CDR2 ANQGSEA, per germline. V was clipped by 3 bases and J by 4 bases; unmatched bases: 6. The CDR3 here is CSVDPAGVSDTQYF. Here the CDR3 DNA reads TGCAGCGTTGATCCAGCGGGAGTTTCAGATACGCAGTATTTT.